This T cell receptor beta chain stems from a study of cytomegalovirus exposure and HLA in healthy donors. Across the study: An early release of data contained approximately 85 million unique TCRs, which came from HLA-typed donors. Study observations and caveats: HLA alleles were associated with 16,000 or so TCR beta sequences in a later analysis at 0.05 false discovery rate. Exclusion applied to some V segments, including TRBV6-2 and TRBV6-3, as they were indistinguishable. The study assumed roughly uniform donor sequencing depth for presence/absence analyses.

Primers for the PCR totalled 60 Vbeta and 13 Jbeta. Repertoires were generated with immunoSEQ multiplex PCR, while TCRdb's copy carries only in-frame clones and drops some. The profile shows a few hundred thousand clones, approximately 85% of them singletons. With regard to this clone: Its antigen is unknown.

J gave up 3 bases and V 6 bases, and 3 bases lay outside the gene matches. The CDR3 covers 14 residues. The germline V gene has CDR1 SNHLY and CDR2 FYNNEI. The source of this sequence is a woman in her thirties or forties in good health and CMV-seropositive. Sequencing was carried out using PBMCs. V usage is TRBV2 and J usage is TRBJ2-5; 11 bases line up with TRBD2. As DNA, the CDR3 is TGTGCCAGCAGGGGACTAGCGGTAAAAGAGACCCAGTACTTC. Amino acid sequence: CASRGLAVKETQYF.